The following is a T cell receptor beta chain sequence with its context. Sequencing targeted TCR beta in T cells from blood (CD8+ and CD4+). TEMRA cells were FACS-enriched, while CD8+ and CD4+ T cells were negatively isolated. This sample was taken from a study of CD8 T cells in Susac syndrome. V was shortened by 3 bases and J by 0 bases, with 6 bases between the two germline ends. The germline V gene encodes CDR1 MGHRA and CDR2 YSYEKL. The CDR3 length is 13 residues. An amount of RNA that ranged from roughly 0.5 to 1 ug was reverse transcribed with random hexamers. Via MiXCR, TCRdb re-called the immunoSEQ multiplex PCR reads, giving one row per CDR3 protein. The sample has about 430,000 distinct CDR3 sequences; around 85% are singletons.

This receptor was obtained from a human donor with multiple sclerosis. The chain couples TRBV4-1 to TRBJ2-7; D is perhaps TRBD2 (6 bases). The sample taken for sequencing was CD8+ T cells from PBMCs. CDR3 sequence (DNA): TGCGCCAGCAGCCAGGGACTCTCCTACGAGCAGTACTTC. Its translation: CASSQGLSYEQYF.